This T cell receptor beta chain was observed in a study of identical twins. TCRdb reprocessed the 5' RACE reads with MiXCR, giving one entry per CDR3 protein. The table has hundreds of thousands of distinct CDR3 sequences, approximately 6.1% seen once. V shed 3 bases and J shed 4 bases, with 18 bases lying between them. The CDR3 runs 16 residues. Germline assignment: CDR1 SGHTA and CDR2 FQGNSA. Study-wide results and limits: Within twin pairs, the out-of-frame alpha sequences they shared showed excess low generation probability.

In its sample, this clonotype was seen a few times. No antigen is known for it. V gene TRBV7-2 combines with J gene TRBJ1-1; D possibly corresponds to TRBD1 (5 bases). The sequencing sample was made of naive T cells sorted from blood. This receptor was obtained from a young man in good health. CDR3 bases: TGTGCCAGCAGCTTCAAGGGCGGGGGATTGACCACTGAAGCTTTCTTT. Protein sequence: CASSFKGGGLTTEAFF. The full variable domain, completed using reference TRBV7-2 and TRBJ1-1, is GAGVSQSPSNKVTEKGKDVELRCDPISGHTALYWYRQSLGQGLEFLIYFQGNSAPDKSGLPSDRFSAERTGGSVSTLTIQRTQQEDSAVYLCASSFKGGGLTTEAFFGQGTRLTVV.